A selection of T cell receptor beta chains follows, all from one sample in a study of T-cell reconstitution after alpha-beta-depleted transplantation in children. TCRdb ran MiXCR on the PCR reads and lists one entry per CDR3 protein. This sample yields about 200,000 distinct CDR3 sequences, of which around 8.4% are seen a single time; 35% belongs to the top ten. Sequenced here: PBMCs, mostly from graft donor cells, sampled 360 days after TCRalphabeta/CD19-depleted stem cell transplant. These receptor sequences come from a male patient under 10 years old who had a stem cell transplant for acute myeloid leukemia, so the T cells may come from the graft donor. Both conserved end residues are part of each CDR3. The D gene is left open where the match is weak. Clone sizes are given selectively: once, few, many, or a class where the clone is expanded.

TRBV7-2,NA,TRBJ1-1,few,CASSPREVNTEAFF,TGTGCCAGCAGCCCAAGGGAGGTGAACACTGAAGCTTTCTTT
TRBV6-2/TRBV6-3,NA,TRBJ2-7,many,CASSYSSASTYEQYF,TGTGCCAGCAGTTACTCGAGCGCGTCTACCTACGAGCAGTACTTC
TRBV3-1,NA,TRBJ1-1,many,CASSQEGFRTEAFF,TGTGCCAGCAGCCAAGAGGGGTTTAGGACTGAAGCTTTCTTT
TRBV18,NA,TRBJ1-4,NA,CASSPHRDEKLFF,TGTGCCAGCTCACCCCACAGGGATGAAAAACTGTTTTTT
TRBV14,NA,TRBJ2-7,NA,CASSQATGPTTYEQYF,TGTGCCAGCAGCCAAGCTACAGGGCCGACGACCTACGAGCAGTACTTC
TRBV29-1,NA,TRBJ2-1,many,CSVETMFEQFF,TGCAGCGTGGAGACTATGTTTGAGCAGTTCTTC
TRBV20-1,TRBD1,TRBJ1-1,NA,CSARVLGGQGYTEAFF,TGCAGTGCTAGAGTTTTGGGGGGACAGGGCTACACTGAAGCTTTCTTT
TRBV6-2/TRBV6-3,NA,TRBJ2-3,NA,CASSTTPGTDTQYF,TGTGCCAGCAGCACTACCCCCGGCACAGATACGCAGTATTTT
TRBV27,TRBD1,TRBJ1-2,many,CASSLRQGGGYTF,TGTGCCAGCAGTCTTCGACAGGGTGGAGGCTACACCTTC
TRBV11-2,TRBD1,TRBJ1-1,many,CASSRQGKVAEAFF,TGTGCCAGCAGCCGACAGGGAAAAGTAGCTGAAGCTTTCTTT
TRBV3-1,TRBD2,TRBJ2-7,few,CASSPGTSAYEQYF,TGTGCCAGCAGCCCCGGGACTAGTGCCTACGAGCAGTACTTC
TRBV20-1,NA,TRBJ2-5,few,CSLRGGETQYF,TGCAGTCTGAGGGGGGGGGAGACCCAGTACTTC
TRBV29-1,NA,TRBJ2-6,NA,CSVGRAGANVLTF,TGCAGCGTTGGGCGCGCTGGGGCCAACGTCCTGACTTTC
TRBV10-3,NA,TRBJ2-3,NA,CAISESNTDTQYF,TGTGCCATCAGTGAGTCAAACACAGATACGCAGTATTTT
TRBV3-1,TRBD2,TRBJ2-1,NA,CASSQDSREGPREQFF,TGTGCCAGCAGCCAAGATTCACGGGAGGGCCCTAGGGAGCAGTTCTTC
TRBV6-2/TRBV6-3,NA,TRBJ2-2,NA,CASSYSRVNTGELFF,TGTGCCAGCAGTTACTCGAGGGTAAACACCGGGGAGCTGTTTTTT
TRBV18,TRBD1,TRBJ2-7,once,CASSPRTGQYEQYF,TGTGCCAGCTCACCTCGGACAGGGCAGTACGAGCAGTACTTC
TRBV29-1,TRBD1,TRBJ1-2,many,CSVEKTGGEYGYTF,TGCAGCGTTGAGAAGACAGGGGGCGAGTATGGCTACACCTTC
TRBV9,NA,TRBJ2-3,many,CASSVEWGPDTQYF,TGTGCCAGCAGCGTAGAATGGGGACCCGATACGCAGTATTTT
TRBV12-3/TRBV12-4,TRBD2,TRBJ2-3,many,CASSRGVNTDTQYF,TGTGCCAGCAGTCGGGGGGTTAACACAGATACGCAGTATTTT
TRBV5-8,TRBD1,TRBJ2-5,few,CASSFPGQQETQYF,TGTGCCAGCAGCTTTCCGGGACAGCAAGAGACCCAGTACTTC
TRBV29-1,NA,TRBJ1-3,many,CSVNRGNTIYF,TGCAGCGTTAACAGGGGAAACACCATATATTTT
TRBV20-1,NA,TRBJ1-1,many,CSYIGGYTEAFF,TGCAGCTATATTGGAGGGTACACTGAAGCTTTCTTT
TRBV20-1,NA,TRBJ1-2,few,CSARDIGMAGYTF,TGCAGTGCTAGAGATATAGGTATGGCTGGCTACACCTTC
TRBV5-1,NA,TRBJ2-5,NA,CASSYEGTTGLPQYF,TGCGCCAGCAGCTACGAAGGGACCACGGGGCTCCCCCAGTACTTC
TRBV12-3/TRBV12-4,NA,TRBJ1-1,NA,CASSLGHVNTEAFF,TGTGCCAGCAGTTTAGGCCATGTGAACACTGAAGCTTTCTTT